The present T cell receptor (beta chain) was sequenced within a study of neurological immune-mediated disorders. Time point defined: longitudinal time-point 1 (baseline). PBMCs stored at -80 C, numbering 2 million, were the origin of the unsorted libraries. General study findings and limits: No sharing of CDR3 amino acid sequences was observed among expanded clones across subjects, suggesting private repertoires in all groups. HTLV-1-associated myelopathy had the most TCR clonal expansion, whereas multiple sclerosis had the least (lower than in healthy controls).

Per sequencing run, 15-18 subjects together gave over 180 million TCR-beta sequences. TCRdb analysed the 5' RACE reads with MiXCR anew, one entry per CDR3 protein. The sample holds 67,000 or so distinct CDR3 sequences; approximately 14% are singletons and the top ten take approximately 4.6%. This clonotype was detected many times. Its antigen is not known. This sequence was found in a female donor with HTLV-1-associated myelopathy (HAM/TSP). The sample consisted of PBMCs.

Here the CDR3 DNA reads TGTGCCAGCAGCTTAGGGCCCCCGGGGGCTAATGAGCAGTTCTTC. Its protein is CASSLGPPGANEQFF. The rearrangement uses TRBV11-2 and TRBJ2-1; D may match TRBD1 or TRBD2 (6 bases each). V gave up 1 base and J gave up 7 bases, with 14 bases separating them. Germline CDR1 and CDR2: SGHAT and FQNNGV. The CDR3 runs to 15 residues. Based on the CDR3 plus reference TRBV11-2 and TRBJ2-1, the full variable domain is EAGVAQSPRYKIIEKRQSVAFWCNPISGHATLYWYQQILGQGPKLLIQFQNNGVVDDSQLPKDRFSAERLKGVDSTLKIQPAKLEDSAVYLCASSLGPPGANEQFFGPGTRLTVL.